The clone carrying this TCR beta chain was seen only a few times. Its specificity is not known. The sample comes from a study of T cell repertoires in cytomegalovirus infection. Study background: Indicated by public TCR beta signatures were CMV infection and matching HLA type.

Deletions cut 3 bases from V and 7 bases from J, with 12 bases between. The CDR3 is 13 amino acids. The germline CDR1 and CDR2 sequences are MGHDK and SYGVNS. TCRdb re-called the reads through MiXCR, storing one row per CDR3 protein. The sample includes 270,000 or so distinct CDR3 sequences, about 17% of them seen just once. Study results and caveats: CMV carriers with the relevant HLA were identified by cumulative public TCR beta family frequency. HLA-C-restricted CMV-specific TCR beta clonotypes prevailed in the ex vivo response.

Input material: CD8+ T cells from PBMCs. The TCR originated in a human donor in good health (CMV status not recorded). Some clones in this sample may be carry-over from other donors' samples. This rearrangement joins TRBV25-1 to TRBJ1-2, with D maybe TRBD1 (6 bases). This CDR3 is CASSDTGLGGYTF. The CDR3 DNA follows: TGTGCCAGCAGTGACACAGGGTTAGGTGGCTACACCTTC.